The clone carrying this T cell receptor beta chain was seen many times. As yet, its antigen is unknown. The record originates from a study of T-cell reconstitution after alpha-beta-depleted transplantation in children. Study results and limitations: For some patients, TCRbeta diversity was high at day 60 because of recipient T cells and thymic progenitors that survived. As was reported, about two months after transplant, alpha-beta T cells came from several hundred expanded graft clones. Newly generated T cells supplied most T-cell counts and diversity one year post-transplant.

The TCRbeta library incorporated unique molecular identifiers. TCRdb redid the calling of the PCR reads with MiXCR, one entry per CDR3 protein. The repertoire holds approximately 200,000 distinct CDR3 sequences, 5% to 6.5% seen once, with about 4.3% in the top ten. The CDR3 runs to 15 residues. The J segment lost 4 bases and the V segment lost 6 bases, leaving 11 bases of the junction unmatched. Germline V gene lookup returns CDR1 DFQATT and CDR2 SNEGSKA (reference sequence). This rearrangement joins TRBV20-1 to TRBJ2-5; 10 bases agree with TRBD1. Sequencing used PBMCs, obtained before TCRalphabeta/CD19-depleted stem cell transplant. The source is a girl less than two years old with combined immunodeficiency, due to receive a stem cell transplant. CDR3 bases: TGCAGTGCCCACATGGACAGGGGGAATCCAGAGACCCAGTACTTC. Its protein product is CSAHMDRGNPETQYF.